Below, 15 T cell receptor beta chains from the same sample are listed, as sequenced in a study of shared clonotypes between healthy human individuals. The repertoire was sequenced with immunoSEQ multiplex PCR; TCRdb's copy has only in-frame clones and lacks some. Found here are 1.4 million or so clones, 98% of them singletons; the top ten hold about 0.35%. Sequenced material: naive CD4+ T cells sorted from blood. The subset here: CD45RA+ positively selected. Receptor source: a man aged 25-45 years in good health.

This rearrangement joins TRBV25-1 to TRBJ1-4; D unclear. The CDR3 runs to 16 residues. V was cut by 0 bases and J by 6 bases, with 14 bases left in between. In germline, CDR1 is MGHDK, CDR2 SYGVNS. The CDR3 reads CASSEYDPFRHEKLFF. The CDR3 nucleotides read TGTGCCAGCAGTGAATATGATCCCTTCCGTCATGAAAAACTGTTTTTT.

V usage is TRBV12-5 and J usage is TRBJ2-2; 12 bases match TRBD1. Germline CDR1 and CDR2: LGHNT and FRNRAP. The CDR3 extends over 17 amino acids. Trimming cost V 6 bases and J 5 bases; bases outside gene matches: 10. CDR3 loop: CASGLGRDRGRTGELFF. CDR3 nucleotides: TGTGCTAGTGGCCTGGGCCGGGACAGGGGGCGTACCGGGGAGCTGTTTTTT.

The rearrangement links TRBV12-5 to TRBJ1-2; 10 nucleotides align to TRBD1. The CDR3 is 15 residues long. Trimming at V came to 0 bases and at J to 8 bases, leaving 6 bases not matched to a gene. Germline loops: CDR1 LGHNT, CDR2 FRNRAP. The CDR3 region is CASGLVTGTGEGYTF. The CDR3 region has the DNA TGTGCTAGTGGTTTGGTCACCGGGACAGGGGAGGGCTACACCTTC.

The chain joins TRBV11-2 to TRBJ2-7, with 9 bases matching TRBD2. The germline V gene has CDR1 SGHAT and CDR2 FQNNGV. The CDR3 loop spans 13 amino acids. Germline trimming cut 0 bases from V and 13 bases from J; bases unmatched to any gene: 7. CDR3 in DNA: TGTGCCAGCAGCTTAGATGGTATAGCGGGAGATTACTTC. This gives the protein CASSLDGIAGDYF.

Only one count was recorded for this clone. The J gene is TRBJ2-2, the V gene TRBV18; 9 bases line up with TRBD2. Germline V gene lookup returns CDR1 KGHSH and CDR2 LQKENI. CDR3 length equals 17 residues. Unmatched junction bases numbered 8, after V lost 0 bases and J lost 6 bases. The CDR3 nucleotides read TGTGCCAGCTCACCACCCTCTAGCGGGAATCTCCCCGGGGAGCTGTTTTTT. Protein: CASSPPSSGNLPGELFF.

The chain links TRBV11-1 to TRBJ2-7, with TRBD1 matching over 7 bases. The germline V gene encodes CDR1 SGHAT and CDR2 FQDESV (reference sequence). J was trimmed by 2 bases and V by 5 bases; bases with no gene match: 6. The CDR3 runs to 14 residues. The CDR3 bases are TGTGCCAGCAGCCCAGACAGGGTTACCTACGAGCAGTACTTC. It yields the protein CASSPDRVTYEQYF. Based on the CDR3 plus reference TRBV11-1 and TRBJ2-7, the full variable domain is EAEVAQSPRYKITEKSQAVAFWCDPISGHATLYWYRQILGQGPELLVQFQDESVVDDSQLPKDRFSAERLKGVDSTLKIQPAELGDSAMYLCASSPDRVTYEQYFGPGTRLTVT.

This chain links TRBV28 with TRBJ2-3; 12 bases match TRBD2. The CDR3 is made up of 16 amino acids. Trimming took 7 bases from V and 8 from J; bases not matched to a gene: 13. Germline loops: CDR1 MDHEN, CDR2 SYDVKM. The CDR3 DNA sequence: TGTGCCAGCACTGGGGGACTAGCGGGTACGGTCGGTACGCAGTATTTT. Amino acids: CASTGGLAGTVGTQYF.

V usage is TRBV28 and J usage is TRBJ2-1; TRBD2 matches 8 bases. The trim removed 8 bases at V and 3 bases at J, leaving 9 bases unmatched. Germline CDR1 MDHEN, CDR2 SYDVKM. This CDR3 comprises 15 residues. CDR3 sequence (DNA): TGTGCCAGCCGCCGTGCGGGACTAGACTACAATGAGCAGTTCTTC. Amino acid sequence: CASRRAGLDYNEQFF. Using reference TRBV28 and TRBJ2-1 for the parts outside the CDR3, the full variable domain is DVKVTQSSRYLVKRTGEKVFLECVQDMDHENMFWYRQDPGLGLRLIYFSYDVKMKEKGDIPEGYSVSREKKERFSLILESASTNQTSMYLCASRRAGLDYNEQFFGPGTRLTVL.

The chain has TRBV2 and TRBJ1-5; D uncertain. CDR1 and CDR2 (germline): SNHLY, FYNNEI. The CDR3 is 17 amino acids. V was clipped by 3 bases and J by 4 bases, with 19 bases between them. In DNA form, the CDR3 reads TGTGCCAGCAGTGAGGGCGTACCTGGACGCACAAATCAGCCCCAGCATTTT. Its protein is CASSEGVPGRTNQPQHF.

The chain recombines TRBV6-1 with TRBJ2-1; 14 bases map to TRBD2. The CDR3 has 16 residues. Germline V gene lookup returns CDR1 MNHNS and CDR2 SASEGT. The V gene end was trimmed by 1 base and the J gene end by 8 bases; junction bases not matched to a gene: 4. This CDR3 is CASSEGLAGGPYEQFF. The CDR3 DNA reads as TGTGCCAGCAGTGAAGGACTAGCGGGAGGGCCCTATGAGCAGTTCTTC.

The chain employs TRBV14 and TRBJ2-3; TRBD2 agrees at 8 bases. After removal of 4 bases from V and 2 bases from J, the junction contained 11 bases not matched to a gene. The germline V gene encodes CDR1 SGHDN and CDR2 FVKESK. The CDR3 extends over 17 amino acids. CDR3 protein: CASSLRPGLGDTDTQYF. The CDR3 region has the DNA TGTGCCAGCAGCCTTCGACCGGGACTAGGAGACACAGATACGCAGTATTTT.

The genes are TRBV5-5 and TRBJ1-3; D ambiguous. Trimming removed 4 bases at V and 0 bases at J, with 11 bases between. The CDR3 sequence is 15 residues long. Germline V CDR1 and CDR2: SGHKS, YYEKEE (reference sequence). The CDR3 region has the DNA TGTGCCAGCAGCCCAGTGGGATTCTCTGGAAACACCATATATTTT. Translated: CASSPVGFSGNTIYF.

The chain has TRBV1 and TRBJ2-3; TRBD2, as called in the table, went unchecked against the DNA. TRBV1 is termed a pseudogene. The CDR3 is 15 residues long. The CDR3: CTSSQDPRTMDTQYF. In nucleotides, the CDR3 is TGCACCAGCAGCCAAGACCCCCGGACTATGGATACGCAGTATTTT.

This chain joins TRBV5-6 and TRBJ2-7; D gene unclear. The CDR3 consists of 13 residues. The V gene's germline CDR1 is SGHDT and CDR2 YYEEEE. The V gene lost 3 bases and the J gene lost 1 base, with 8 bases spanning the gap. The CDR3 DNA is TGTGCCAGCAGCTCCGCGGTATCCTACGAGCAGTACTTC. Translation gives CASSSAVSYEQYF.

The CDR3 spells CSVEGNRDSTDTQYF. The CDR3 nucleotides are TGCAGCGTTGAAGGAAACCGGGACAGCACAGATACGCAGTATTTT. The rearrangement links TRBV29-1 to TRBJ2-3; D may match TRBD1 or TRBD2 (5 bases each). The V end was cut by 1 base, the J end by 0 bases, with 11 bases between. Germline V gene sequence: CDR1 SQVTM, CDR2 ANQGSEA. The CDR3 contains 15 residues.